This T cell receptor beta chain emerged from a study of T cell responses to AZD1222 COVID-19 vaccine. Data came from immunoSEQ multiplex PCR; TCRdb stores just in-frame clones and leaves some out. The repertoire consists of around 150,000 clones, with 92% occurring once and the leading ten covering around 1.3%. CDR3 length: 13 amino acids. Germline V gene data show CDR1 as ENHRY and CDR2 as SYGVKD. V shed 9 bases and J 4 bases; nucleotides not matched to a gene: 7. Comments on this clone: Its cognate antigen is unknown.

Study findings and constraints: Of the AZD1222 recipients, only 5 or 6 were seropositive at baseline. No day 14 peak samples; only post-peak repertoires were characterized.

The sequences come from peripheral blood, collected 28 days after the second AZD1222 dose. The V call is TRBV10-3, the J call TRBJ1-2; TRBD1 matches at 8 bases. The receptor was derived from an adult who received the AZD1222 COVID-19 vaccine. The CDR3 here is CAIGGQGLYGYTF. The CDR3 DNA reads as TGTGCCATAGGAGGACAGGGCCTCTATGGCTACACCTTC.